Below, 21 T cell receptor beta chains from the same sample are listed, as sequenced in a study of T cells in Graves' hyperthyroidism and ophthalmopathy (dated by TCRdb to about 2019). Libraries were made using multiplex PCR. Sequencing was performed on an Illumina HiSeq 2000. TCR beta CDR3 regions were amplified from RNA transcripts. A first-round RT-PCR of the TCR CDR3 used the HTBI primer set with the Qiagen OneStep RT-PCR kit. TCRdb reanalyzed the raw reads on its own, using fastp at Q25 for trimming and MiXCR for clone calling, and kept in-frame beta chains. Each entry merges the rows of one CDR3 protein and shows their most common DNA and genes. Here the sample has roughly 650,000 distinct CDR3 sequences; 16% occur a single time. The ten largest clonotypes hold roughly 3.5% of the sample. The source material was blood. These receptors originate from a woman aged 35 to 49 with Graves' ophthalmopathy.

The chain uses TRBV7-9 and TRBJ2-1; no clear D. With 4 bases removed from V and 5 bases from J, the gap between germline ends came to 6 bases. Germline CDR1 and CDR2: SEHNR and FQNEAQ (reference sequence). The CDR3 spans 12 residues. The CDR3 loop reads CASSSLDNEQFF. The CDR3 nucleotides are TGTGCCAGCAGCTCACTCGACAATGAGCAGTTCTTC.

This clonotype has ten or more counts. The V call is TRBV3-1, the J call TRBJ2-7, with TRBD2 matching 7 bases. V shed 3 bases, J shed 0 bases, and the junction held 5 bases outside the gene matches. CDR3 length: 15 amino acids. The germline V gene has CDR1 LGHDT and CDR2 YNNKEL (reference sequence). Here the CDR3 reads CASSHVAGRSYEQYF. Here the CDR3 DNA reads TGTGCCAGCAGCCATGTAGCGGGCCGCTCCTACGAGCAGTACTTC.

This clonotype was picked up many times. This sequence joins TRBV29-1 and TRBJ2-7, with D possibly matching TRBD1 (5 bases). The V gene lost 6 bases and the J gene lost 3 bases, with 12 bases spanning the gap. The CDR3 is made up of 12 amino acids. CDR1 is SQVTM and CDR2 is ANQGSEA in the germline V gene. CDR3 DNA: TGCAGCGTGTGGGGCAGGAACTACGAGCAGTACTTC. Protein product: CSVWGRNYEQYF.

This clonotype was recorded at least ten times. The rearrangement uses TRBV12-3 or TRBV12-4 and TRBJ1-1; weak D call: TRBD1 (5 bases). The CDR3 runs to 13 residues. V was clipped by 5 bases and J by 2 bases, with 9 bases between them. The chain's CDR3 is CASSPGHNTEAFF. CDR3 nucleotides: TGTGCCAGCAGTCCTGGACATAACACTGAAGCTTTCTTT.

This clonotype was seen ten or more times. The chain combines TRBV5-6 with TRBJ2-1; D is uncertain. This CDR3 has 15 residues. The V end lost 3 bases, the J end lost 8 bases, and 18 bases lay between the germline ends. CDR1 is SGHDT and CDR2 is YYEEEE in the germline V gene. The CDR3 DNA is TGTGCCAGCAGCTCCCGATACGTCCGTCTCCATGAGCAGTTCTTC. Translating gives CASSSRYVRLHEQFF.

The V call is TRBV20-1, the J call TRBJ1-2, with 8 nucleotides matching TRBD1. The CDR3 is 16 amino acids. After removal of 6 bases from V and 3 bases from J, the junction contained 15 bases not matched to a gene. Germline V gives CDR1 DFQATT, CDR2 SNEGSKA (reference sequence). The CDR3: CSAKNPTRGPDYGYTF. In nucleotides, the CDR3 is TGCAGTGCCAAAAACCCTACCAGGGGGCCGGACTATGGCTACACCTTC.

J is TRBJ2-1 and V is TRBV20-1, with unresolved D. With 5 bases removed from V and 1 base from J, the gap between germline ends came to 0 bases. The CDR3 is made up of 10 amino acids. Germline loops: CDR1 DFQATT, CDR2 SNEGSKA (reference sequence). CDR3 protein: CSASYNEQFF. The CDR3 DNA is TGCAGTGCTTCCTACAATGAGCAGTTCTTC.

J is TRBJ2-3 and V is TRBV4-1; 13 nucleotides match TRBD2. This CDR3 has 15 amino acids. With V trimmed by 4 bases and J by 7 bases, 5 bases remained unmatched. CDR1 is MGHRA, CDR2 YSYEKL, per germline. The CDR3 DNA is TGCGCCAGCAGCCCGCGGACTAGCGGGAGAAATACGCAGTATTTT. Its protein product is CASSPRTSGRNTQYF.

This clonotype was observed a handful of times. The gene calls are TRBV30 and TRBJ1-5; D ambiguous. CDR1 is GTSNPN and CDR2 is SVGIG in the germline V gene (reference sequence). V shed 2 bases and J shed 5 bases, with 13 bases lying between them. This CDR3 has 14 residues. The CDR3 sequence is CAWSTDGVHQPQHF. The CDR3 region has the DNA TGTGCCTGGAGTACCGACGGGGTGCATCAGCCCCAGCATTTT.

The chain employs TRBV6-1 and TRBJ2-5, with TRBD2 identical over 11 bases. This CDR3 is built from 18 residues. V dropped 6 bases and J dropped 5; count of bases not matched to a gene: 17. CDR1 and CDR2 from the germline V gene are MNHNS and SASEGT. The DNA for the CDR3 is TGTGCCAGCAGCCGCGGGACTAGCGGACCGATAGTCAGGGAGACCCAGTACTTC. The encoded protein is CASSRGTSGPIVRETQYF.

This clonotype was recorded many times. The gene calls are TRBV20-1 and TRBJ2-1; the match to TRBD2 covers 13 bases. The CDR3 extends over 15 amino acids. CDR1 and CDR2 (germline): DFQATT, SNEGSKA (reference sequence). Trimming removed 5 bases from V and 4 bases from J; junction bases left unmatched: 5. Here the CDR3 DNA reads TGCAGTGCTGCCCGGACTAGCGGGGGTTACAATGAGCAGTTCTTC. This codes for CSAARTSGGYNEQFF.

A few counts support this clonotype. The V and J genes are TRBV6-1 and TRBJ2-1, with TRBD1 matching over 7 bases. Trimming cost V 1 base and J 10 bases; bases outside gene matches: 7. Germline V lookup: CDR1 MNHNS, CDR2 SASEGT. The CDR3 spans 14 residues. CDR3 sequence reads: CASSEGGQIEEQFF. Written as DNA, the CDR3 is TGTGCCAGCAGTGAAGGGGGACAGATTGAGGAGCAGTTCTTC.

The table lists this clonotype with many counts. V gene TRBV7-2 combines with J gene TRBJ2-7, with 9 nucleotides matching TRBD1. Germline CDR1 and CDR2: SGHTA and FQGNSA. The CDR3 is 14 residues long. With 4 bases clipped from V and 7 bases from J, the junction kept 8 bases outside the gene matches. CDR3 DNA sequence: TGTGCCAGCAGCTCCGGGACAGGGCCGTGGGAGCAGTACTTC. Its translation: CASSSGTGPWEQYF.

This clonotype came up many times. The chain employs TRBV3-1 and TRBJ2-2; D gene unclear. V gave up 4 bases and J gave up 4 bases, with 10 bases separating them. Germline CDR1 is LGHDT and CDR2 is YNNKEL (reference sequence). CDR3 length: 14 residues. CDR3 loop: CASSPGPVTGELFF. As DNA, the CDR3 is TGTGCCAGCAGCCCCGGACCAGTCACCGGGGAGCTGTTTTTT.

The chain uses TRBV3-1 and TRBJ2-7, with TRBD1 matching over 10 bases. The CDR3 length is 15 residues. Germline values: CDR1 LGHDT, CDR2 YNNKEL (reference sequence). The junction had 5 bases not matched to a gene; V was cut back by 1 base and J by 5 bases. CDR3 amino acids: CASSQADRGKNEQYF. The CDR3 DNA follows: TGTGCCAGCAGCCAAGCGGACAGGGGGAAGAACGAGCAGTACTTC.

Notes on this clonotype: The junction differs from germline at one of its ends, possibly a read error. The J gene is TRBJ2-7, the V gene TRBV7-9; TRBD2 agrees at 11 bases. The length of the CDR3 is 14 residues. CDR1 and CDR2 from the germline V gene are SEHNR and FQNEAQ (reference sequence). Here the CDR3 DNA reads TGTGCCAGCAGCCCCGGACTAGCGGGCGGCGAGAAGTACTTC. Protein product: CASSPGLAGGEKYF.

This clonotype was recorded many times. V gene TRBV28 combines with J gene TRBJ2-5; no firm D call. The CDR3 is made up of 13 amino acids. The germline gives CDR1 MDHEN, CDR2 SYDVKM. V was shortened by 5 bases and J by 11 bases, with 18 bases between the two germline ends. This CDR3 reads CASSDSTRTQQYF. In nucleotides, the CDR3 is TGTGCCAGCAGTGATTCGACCAGGACGCAACAGTACTTC.

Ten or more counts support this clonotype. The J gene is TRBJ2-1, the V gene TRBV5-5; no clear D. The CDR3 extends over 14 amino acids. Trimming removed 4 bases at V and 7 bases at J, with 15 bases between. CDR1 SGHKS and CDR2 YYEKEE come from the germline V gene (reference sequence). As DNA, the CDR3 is TGTGCCAGCAGCATTGAATGGTTGGAAAATGAGCAGTTCTTC. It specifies CASSIEWLENEQFF.

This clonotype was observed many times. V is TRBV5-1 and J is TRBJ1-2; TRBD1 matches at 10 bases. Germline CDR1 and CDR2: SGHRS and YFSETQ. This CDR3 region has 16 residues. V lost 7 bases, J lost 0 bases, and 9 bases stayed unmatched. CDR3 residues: CASGRGTGEPNYGYTF. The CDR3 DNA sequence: TGCGCCAGCGGTCGTGGGACAGGGGAACCTAACTATGGCTACACCTTC.

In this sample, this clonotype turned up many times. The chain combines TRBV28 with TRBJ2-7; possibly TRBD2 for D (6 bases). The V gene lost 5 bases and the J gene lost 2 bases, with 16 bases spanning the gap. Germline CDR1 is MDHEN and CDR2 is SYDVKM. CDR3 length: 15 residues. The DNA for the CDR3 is TGTGCCAGCAGTCCATTCCGGGAGAACACCTACGAGCAGTACTTC. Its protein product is CASSPFRENTYEQYF.

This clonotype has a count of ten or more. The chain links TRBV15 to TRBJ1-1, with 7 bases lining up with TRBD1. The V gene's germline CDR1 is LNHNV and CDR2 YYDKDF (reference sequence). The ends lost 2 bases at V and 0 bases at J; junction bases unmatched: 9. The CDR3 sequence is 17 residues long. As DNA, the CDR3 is TGTGCCACCAGCAGAAAGACAGGGCGGTTGGTGAACACTGAAGCTTTCTTT. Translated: CATSRKTGRLVNTEAFF.